This TCR beta chain emerged from a study of T cell changes during pregnancy in multiple sclerosis. Data came from immunoSEQ multiplex PCR; TCRdb stores just in-frame clones and leaves some out. The repertoire consists of about 84,000 clones, with about 94% occurring once and the leading ten covering 2% to 3%. This CDR3 is 13 amino acids long. Germline lookup yields CDR1 MNHEY and CDR2 SMNVEV (reference sequence). Trimming took 2 bases from V and 8 from J, leaving 12 bases between them. The receptor was isolated from a female donor with multiple sclerosis, enrolled in a pregnancy study. The rearrangement joins TRBV27 to TRBJ1-2; tentatively, D is TRBD1 (5 bases). Specimen: peripheral blood, collected in the third trimester of pregnancy. Here the CDR3 reads CASSLVGVGGYTF. Written as DNA, the CDR3 is TGTGCCAGCAGTTTAGTAGGGGTCGGAGGCTACACCTTC.